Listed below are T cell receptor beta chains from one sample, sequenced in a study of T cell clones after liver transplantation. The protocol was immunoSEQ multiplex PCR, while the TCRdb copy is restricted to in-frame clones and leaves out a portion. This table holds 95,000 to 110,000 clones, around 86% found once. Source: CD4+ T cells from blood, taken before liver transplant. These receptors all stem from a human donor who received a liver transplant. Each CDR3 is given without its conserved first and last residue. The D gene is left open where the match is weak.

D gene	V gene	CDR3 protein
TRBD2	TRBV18	ASSPPGGRSLTDTQY
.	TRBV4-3	ASSQDWAGKTEAF
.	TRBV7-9	ASSSRTDWNEQY
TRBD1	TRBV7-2	ASSDRASTGQPQH
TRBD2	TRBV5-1	ASTRTSGSIYEQF
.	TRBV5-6	ASSLVSTKETQY
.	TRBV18	ASSPPAGTQPQH
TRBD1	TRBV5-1	ASSPTGASYNEQF
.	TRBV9	ASSVGAVPYEQY
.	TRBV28	ASGNTEAF
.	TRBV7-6	ASSFGTLSSYEQY
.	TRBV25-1	ASRDPAWNSPLH
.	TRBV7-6	ASSLRAVETQY
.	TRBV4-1	ASSQEGGRTIYPRTQY
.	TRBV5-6	ASSPWGVGEQY
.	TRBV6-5	ASSYGGDLAKNIQY
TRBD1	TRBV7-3	ASSPRQGSYEQY
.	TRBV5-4	ASSFAQSTDTQY
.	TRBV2	ASSTGTEKLF
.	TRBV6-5	ASSYQQPGGYT
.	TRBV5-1	ASSSRQPGEKLF
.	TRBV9	ASSVDRREGAGELF
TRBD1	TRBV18	ASSPPWTGVNTEAF
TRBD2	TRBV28	ASSPRGAGGPSVRTQY
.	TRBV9	ASSVDTGTNEKLF
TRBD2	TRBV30	AWSGTSRTDTQY
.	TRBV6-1	ASSEARTPTNYGYT
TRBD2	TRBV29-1	SVTPTSGLSYEQY
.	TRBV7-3	ASSVQPSSDEQF